The text below deals with one T cell receptor (beta chain). What it binds is not known. The PCR employed 60 Vbeta primers together with 13 Jbeta primers. Only in-frame clones appear in the TCRdb table, and some are missing; sequencing was by immunoSEQ multiplex PCR. The sample lists approximately 150,000 clones; around 80% were seen once. The data belong to a study of cytomegalovirus exposure and HLA in healthy donors. Overall study findings and caveats: More clonal expansion characterized HLA-associated TCR beta chains than equally common others in a later analysis.

The CDR3 is 12 residues long. Trimming removed 2 bases at V and 4 bases at J, with 7 bases between. In germline, CDR1 is SGHKS, CDR2 YYEKEE (reference sequence). The receptor was derived from a woman aged 40 to 55 in good health and CMV-seropositive. Sequencing was performed on PBMCs. The chain has TRBV5-5 and TRBJ2-7; a weak D match, TRBD1 (5 bases). CDR3 in amino acids: CASSLKGYEQYF. The CDR3 coding sequence is TGTGCCAGCAGCTTAAAGGGGTACGAGCAGTACTTC. Full variable domain (rest looked up from reference TRBV5-5 and TRBJ2-7): DAGVTQSPTHLIKTRGQQVTLRCSPISGHKSVSWYQQVLGQGPQFIFQYYEKEERGRGNFPDRFSARQFPNYSSELNVNALLLGDSALYLCASSLKGYEQYFGPGTRLTVT.